Listed below are T cell receptor beta chains from one sample, sequenced in a study of tumor-infiltrating lymphocytes in primary liver carcinoma. TCRdb itself ran the multiplex PCR reads through MiXCR, one entry per CDR3 protein. The sample gives more than 70,000 distinct CDR3 sequences, 72% of which show up once; just under 20% is in the top ten. The material sequenced was liver tumor tissue from sampling region 1. These receptors originate from a man aged 40-49 years with primary liver carcinoma and hepatitis B virus infection. The CDR3 runs from the conserved cysteine through the conserved F or W. The order of the fields is V gene, D gene, J gene, clone size, CDR3 protein, CDR3 DNA. A D gene is named only where the DNA matches it firmly. Only part of the rows carry a size: once, few, many, or a class if the clone is expanded.

TRBV4-1	NA	TRBJ1-5	NA	CASSQGTANQHQHF	TGCGCCAGTAGCCAAGGGACCGCCAATCAGCACCAGCATTTT
TRBV19	NA	TRBJ2-1	NA	CASAFHLEYNEQFF	TGTGCCAGTGCCTTTCATCTAGAATACAATGAGCAGTTCTTC
TRBV6-1	NA	TRBJ2-1	NA	CASSRILTGVDHEQFF	TGTGCCAGCAGTCGTATTCTAACGGGAGTAGACCATGAGCAGTTCTTC
TRBV10-3	NA	TRBJ2-2	many	CAISSRAGSNTGELFF	TGTGCCATCTCCTCTCGGGCGGGGTCGAACACCGGGGAGCTGTTTTTT
TRBV5-1	TRBD2	TRBJ2-1	NA	CASSMASSGSGIEQFF	TGCGCCAGCAGCATGGCCTCCAGCGGGAGTGGAATTGAGCAGTTCTTC
TRBV11-2	NA	TRBJ2-7	NA	CASSRRDSIYKQYF	TGTGCCAGCAGCCGTCGGGATAGTATCTACAAGCAGTACTTC
TRBV7-9	NA	TRBJ2-3	NA	CASSPLAAVIHTDTQYF	TGTGCCAGCAGCCCTCTAGCTGCCGTAATCCACACAGATACGCAGTATTTT
TRBV7-3	NA	TRBJ2-3	few	CASSFNREDTQYF	TGTGCCAGCAGCTTCAACAGGGAGGATACGCAGTATTTT
TRBV11-2	NA	TRBJ1-1	once	CASSLDGDGGRRFTEAFF	TGTGCCAGCAGCTTAGATGGGGACGGGGGGCGCCGGTTCACAGAAGCTTTCTTT
TRBV7-8	TRBD1	TRBJ2-1	NA	CASSLLGDSSYNEQSF	TGTGCCAGCAGCTTATTGGGGGACAGCTCCTACAATGAGCAGTCCTTC
TRBV4-1	NA	TRBJ2-6	NA	CANSQVRSGANVLTF	TGCGCCAACAGCCAAGTCCGATCTGGGGCCAATGTCCTGACTTTC
TRBV10-3	TRBD1	TRBJ2-7	NA	CPISSRAQGDEQCF	TGTCCCATCAGTTCTAGGGCACAGGGGGACGAGCAGTGCTTC
TRBV12-3/TRBV12-4	NA	TRBJ2-2	NA	CASSILGRGAEELFF	TGTGCCAGCAGTATCCTAGGCAGGGGCGCCGAGGAGCTGTTTTTT
TRBV20-1	NA	TRBJ2-1	NA	CSARVDVDEQFF	TGCAGTGCTAGAGTAGATGTGGATGAGCAGTTCTTC
TRBV4-2	TRBD1	TRBJ1-1	many	CASSGRETGLGTEAFF	TGTGCCAGCAGCGGAAGGGAGACAGGGTTAGGGACTGAAGCTTTCTTT
TRBV11-2	NA	TRBJ2-5	NA	CAGSSTGVLLSQYF	TGTGCCGGCAGCTCGACGGGGGTATTATTGTCTCAGTACTTC
TRBV7-3	TRBD1	TRBJ2-3	once	CASNLGQGTDTQYF	TGTGCCAGCAACTTGGGACAGGGCACAGATACGCAGTATTTT
TRBV11-3	NA	TRBJ2-1	NA	CASSSGDSYNGQFF	TGTGCCAGCAGCTCGGGGGATTCATACAATGGGCAGTTCTTC
TRBV6-1	NA	TRBJ2-3	NA	CASSGAVGQSDTQYF	TGCGCCAGCAGTGGAGCGGTAGGGCAATCAGATACGCAGTATTTT
TRBV29-1	NA	TRBJ2-7	once	CSVIAPSYKQYF	TGCAGCGTGATAGCTCCATCCTACAAGCAGTACTTC
TRBV7-9	NA	TRBJ2-2	NA	CASSLVAPWTENTGELFF	TGTGCCAGCAGCTTAGTAGCCCCATGGACAGAAAACACCGGGGAGCTGTTTTTT
TRBV4-1	NA	TRBJ2-7	NA	CASSQVKDDQYF	TGCGCCAGCAGCCAAGTTAAGGACGATCAGTACTTC
TRBV6-1	TRBD1	TRBJ1-1	NA	CVSGGWGTANTEAFF	TGTGTCAGTGGGGGCTGGGGGACAGCGAACACTGAAGCTTTCTTT
TRBV14	NA	TRBJ2-7	once	CASSQQRGPYEQYF	TGCGCCAGCAGCCAACAGAGAGGGCCCTACGAGCAGTACTTC
TRBV10-2	NA	TRBJ2-3	NA	CISTQGFELAQYF	TGTATCAGCACCCAGGGATTCGAACTAGCCCAGTATTTT
TRBV4-1	TRBD1	TRBJ2-7	NA	CANSQDYRGIYEQYF	TGTGCCAACAGCCAAGATTACAGGGGGATATACGAGCAGTACTTC
TRBV28	TRBD2	TRBJ2-5	NA	CASSFSLAGGQVETLYF	TGTGCCAGCAGTTTCTCTCTAGCGGGAGGGCAGGTCGAGACCCTGTACTTC
TRBV6-5	NA	TRBJ1-6	many	CASSYRENSPLHF	TGTGCCAGCAGTTACCGGGAGAATTCACCCCTCCACTTT
TRBV11-2	NA	TRBJ2-7	NA	CANSLTDTTYEQYF	TGTGCCAACAGCTTAACCGACACTACCTATGAGCAGTACTTC
TRBV6-1	NA	TRBJ1-5	medium-sized	CASSETTPDSNQPQHF	TGTGCCAGCAGTGAAACTACACCCGATAGCAATCAGCCCCAGCATTTT
TRBV29-1	NA	TRBJ2-1	NA	CSVEDRLGSGHSDNEQLF	TGCAGCGTTGAAGATCGGTTGGGAAGCGGGCACTCCGACAATGAGCAGCTCTTC
TRBV6-1	NA	TRBJ2-7	NA	CASSEWVFYGEYF	TGTGCTAGCAGTGAATGGGTTTTCTACGGGGAGTACTTC
TRBV10-2	NA	TRBJ2-1	NA	CASSVGQSSYNDQFF	TGCGCCAGCAGTGTGGGGCAGAGCTCCTACAATGATCAGTTCTTC
TRBV29-1	TRBD1	TRBJ2-1	large	CSVEWDRIRSYNEQFF	TGCAGCGTTGAATGGGACAGGATTAGATCTTACAATGAGCAGTTCTTC
TRBV28	TRBD1	TRBJ1-5	NA	CVSSLRYRGLQSQHF	TGTGTCAGCAGTTTACGGTACAGGGGGCTTCAGTCCCAGCATTTT
TRBV9	NA	TRBJ2-7	NA	CASSVQGGDYEQYF	TGTGCCAGCAGCGTCCAGGGGGGAGATTACGAGCAGTACTTC
TRBV6-6	NA	TRBJ1-2	NA	CASSISDNYGYTF	TGTGCTAGCAGTATATCAGACAACTATGGTTACACCTTC
TRBV6-6	NA	TRBJ1-1	NA	CVSTYSIATIEAFF	TGTGTCAGCACTTACTCGATTGCGACCATTGAAGCTTTCTTT
TRBV4-1	NA	TRBJ1-6	NA	CASSRDGTGQNTPLHF	TGCGCCAGCAGCCGAGATGGTACCGGACAGAATACACCCCTCCACTTT
TRBV10-3	NA	TRBJ1-2	many	CAMGTDLNYGYTF	TGTGCCATGGGAACAGATCTTAACTATGGCTACACCTTC
TRBV10-3	NA	TRBJ2-7	NA	CDVSEQGREQYF	TGTGACGTCAGTGAGCAAGGTCGCGAGCAGTACTTC
TRBV30	TRBD2	TRBJ2-3	NA	CAWCLRWGATSGRTDTQYF	TGTGCCTGGTGTTTACGGTGGGGGGCGACTAGCGGACGCACAGATACGCAGTATTTT
TRBV28	TRBD2	TRBJ2-7	NA	CANRLGLAYEQYF	TGTGCTAACAGGCTGGGACTAGCCTACGAGCAGTATTTC
TRBV11-2	NA	TRBJ2-2	NA	CASSQSLAGCFF	TGTGCCAGCAGCCAATCGTTGGCGGGCTGTTTTTTT
TRBV28	TRBD2	TRBJ2-7	NA	CASNLMGLASYEQYF	TGTGCAAGCAATTTAATGGGACTAGCATCCTACGAGCAGTACTTC
TRBV5-4	NA	TRBJ2-4	NA	CASSLFLAKNIQYF	TGTGCCAGCAGCTTATTTCTAGCCAAAAACATTCAGTACTTC
TRBV11-2	NA	TRBJ2-7	NA	CASSLGRTLPYEQYF	TGTGCCAGTAGCCTCGGCAGAACTCTACCCTACGAGCAGTACTTC
TRBV6-1	TRBD1	TRBJ2-7	many	CASSPRDRGGEQYF	TGTGCCAGCAGTCCCCGGGACAGGGGCGGAGAGCAGTACTTC
TRBV6-5	NA	TRBJ2-2	NA	CASSSLSWRTTRGLFF	TGTGCCAGCAGTTCCTTGAGCTGGAGGACTACCAGGGGGCTGTTTTTT